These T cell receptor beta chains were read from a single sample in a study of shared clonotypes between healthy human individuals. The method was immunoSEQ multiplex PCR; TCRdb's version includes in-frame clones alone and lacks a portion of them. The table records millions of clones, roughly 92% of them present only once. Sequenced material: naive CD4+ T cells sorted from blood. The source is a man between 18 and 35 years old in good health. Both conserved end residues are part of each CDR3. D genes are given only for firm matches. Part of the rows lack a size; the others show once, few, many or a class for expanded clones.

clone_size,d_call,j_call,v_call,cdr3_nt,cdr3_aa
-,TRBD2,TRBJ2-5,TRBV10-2,TGCGCCACCGAGGGCAAAGCGGGAGGGCCATTTGGGGAGACCCAGTACTTC,CATEGKAGGPFGETQYF
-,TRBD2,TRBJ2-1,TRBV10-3,TGTGCCATCAGTTTTAGCGGGACTAGCGGGAGTGGCTTCAATGAGCAGTTCTTC,CAISFSGTSGSGFNEQFF
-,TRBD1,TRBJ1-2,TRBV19,TGTGCCAGTAGGGGAGGCGGACAGGGTCTATCCCTAAACTATGGCTACACCTTC,CASRGGGQGLSLNYGYTF
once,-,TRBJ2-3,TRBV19,TGTGCCAGTAGTCGTTCAACCGGGATCTGGGGTACGCAGTATTTT,CASSRSTGIWGTQYF
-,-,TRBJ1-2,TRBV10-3,TGTGCCATCAGTGGGTTCTCCGACTATGGCTACACCTTC,CAISGFSDYGYTF
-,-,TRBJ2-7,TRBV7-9,TGTGCCAGCAGCTTGGCAGGCCTGGGAGGCGAGCAGTACTTC,CASSLAGLGGEQYF
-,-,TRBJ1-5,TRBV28,TGTGCCAGCACCGTGGCCGCGCGTCGCAATCAGCCCCAGCATTTT,CASTVAARRNQPQHF
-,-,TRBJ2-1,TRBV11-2,TGTGCCAGCACTGGGGCTTTCGAGCAGTTCTTC,CASTGAFEQFF
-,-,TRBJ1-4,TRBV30,TGTGCCTGGAGTGTAGACAGGAATGAAAAACTGTTTTTT,CAWSVDRNEKLFF
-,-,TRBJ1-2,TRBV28,TGTGCCAGCAGTTTTTACATCTCGCGTCCAGGTGAAGGCTACACCTTC,CASSFYISRPGEGYTF
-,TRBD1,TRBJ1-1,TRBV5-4,TGTGCCAGCAGCACCCGACAGGGGGTCAACACTGAAGCTTTCTTT,CASSTRQGVNTEAFF
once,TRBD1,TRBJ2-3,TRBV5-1,TGCGCCAGCAGCTCCGCAGGGGGCATAGCAGATACGCAGTATTTT,CASSSAGGIADTQYF
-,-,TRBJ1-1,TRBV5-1,TGCGCCAGCAGCTCCCGGGCCTCCAACACTGAAGCTTTCTTT,CASSSRASNTEAFF
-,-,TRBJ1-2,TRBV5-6,TGTGCCAGCAGCTTGGGGGGATTCGACTATGGCTACACCTTC,CASSLGGFDYGYTF
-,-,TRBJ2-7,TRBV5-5,TGTGCCAGCAGCAACCGGGACACTTCTAACTACGAGCAGTACTTC,CASSNRDTSNYEQYF
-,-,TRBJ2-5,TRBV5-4,TGTGCCAGCAGCTTGGCGCGCAGAGAGACCCAGTACTTC,CASSLARRETQYF
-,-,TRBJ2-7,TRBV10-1,TGCGCCAGCAGTGACCGCAGCGGAGACTCCTACGAGCAGTACTTC,CASSDRSGDSYEQYF
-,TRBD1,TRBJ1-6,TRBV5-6,TGTGCCAGCAGCCCCCGGACAGGACGGCCCTATAATTCACCCCTCCACTTT,CASSPRTGRPYNSPLHF
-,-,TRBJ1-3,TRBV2,TGTGCCAGCAGTGGACAGCCGAGCTCTGGAAACACCATATATTTT,CASSGQPSSGNTIYF
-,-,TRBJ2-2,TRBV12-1,TGTGCCAGCAGCTTAAGGGATGGGGATTACGGGGAGCTGTTTTTT,CASSLRDGDYGELFF
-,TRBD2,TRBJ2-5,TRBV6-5,TGTGCCAGCAGGCTAAGCGGGGAAGAGACCCAGTACTTC,CASRLSGEETQYF
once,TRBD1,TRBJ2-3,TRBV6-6,TGTGCCAGCAGGGGACAGGGGGCAATAGATACGCAGTATTTT,CASRGQGAIDTQYF
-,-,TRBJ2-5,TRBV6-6,TGTGCCAGCAGTCATGGACATCTCGGCGAGACCCAGTACTTC,CASSHGHLGETQYF
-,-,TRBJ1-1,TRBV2,TGTGCCAGCAGAGGGGAAGGGCAGGGGAGGAACACTGAAGCTTTCTTT,CASRGEGQGRNTEAFF
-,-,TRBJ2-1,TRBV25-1,TGTGCCAGCAGAGATAGGGGTGAATTAGAGCAGTTCTTC,CASRDRGELEQFF
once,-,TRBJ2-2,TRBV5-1,TGCGCCAGCAGCTTGGCGGGGGAGAGAACCGGGGAGCTGTTTTTT,CASSLAGERTGELFF
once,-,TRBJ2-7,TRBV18,TGTGCCAGCTCACCTGGTGAAGTCTCCCTCTACAAGCAGTACTTC,CASSPGEVSLYKQYF
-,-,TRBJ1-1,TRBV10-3,TGTGCCATCAGTGGGGTCCGGGGGGCTTTCTTT,CAISGVRGAFF
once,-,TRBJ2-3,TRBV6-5,TGTGCCAGCAAACGGGGAGGCACGCAGTATTTT,CASKRGGTQYF
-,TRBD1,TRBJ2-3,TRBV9,TGTGCCAGCAGCGCCGCGGACAGGGCTTTTACAGATACGCAGTATTTT,CASSAADRAFTDTQYF
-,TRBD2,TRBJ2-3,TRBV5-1,TGCGCCAGCAGCTTGGGTAGCGGGAAAGATACGCAGTATTTT,CASSLGSGKDTQYF
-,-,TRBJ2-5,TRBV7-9,TGTGCCAGCAGCTTAGCGGGGGTAGAGACCCAGTACTTC,CASSLAGVETQYF
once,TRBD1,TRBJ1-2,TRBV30,TGTGCCTGGAGCGCCGGGACAGGGAACTATGGCTACACCTTC,CAWSAGTGNYGYTF
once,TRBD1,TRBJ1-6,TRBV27,TGTGCCAGCAGTCCCCGGGACAGGACCGATTCACCCCTCCACTTT,CASSPRDRTDSPLHF
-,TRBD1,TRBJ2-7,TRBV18,TGTGCCAGCTCACCGGGACAGGTCGGCTCCTACGAGCAGTACTTC,CASSPGQVGSYEQYF
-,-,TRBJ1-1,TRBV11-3,TGTGCCAGCAGCCTTCTTCTTTCTATGAACACTGAAGCTTTCTTT,CASSLLLSMNTEAFF
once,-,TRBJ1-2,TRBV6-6,TGTGCCAGCAGTTCCTTCTTGAGTAATTATGGCTACACCTTC,CASSSFLSNYGYTF
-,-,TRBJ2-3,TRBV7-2,TGTGCCAGCAGCTTAGTCTCGTCGGGAATCACAGATACGCAGTATTTT,CASSLVSSGITDTQYF
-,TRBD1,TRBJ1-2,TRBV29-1,TGCAGCGTTGCAGGAATAGATGGGACAGCTAACTATGGCTACACCTTC,CSVAGIDGTANYGYTF